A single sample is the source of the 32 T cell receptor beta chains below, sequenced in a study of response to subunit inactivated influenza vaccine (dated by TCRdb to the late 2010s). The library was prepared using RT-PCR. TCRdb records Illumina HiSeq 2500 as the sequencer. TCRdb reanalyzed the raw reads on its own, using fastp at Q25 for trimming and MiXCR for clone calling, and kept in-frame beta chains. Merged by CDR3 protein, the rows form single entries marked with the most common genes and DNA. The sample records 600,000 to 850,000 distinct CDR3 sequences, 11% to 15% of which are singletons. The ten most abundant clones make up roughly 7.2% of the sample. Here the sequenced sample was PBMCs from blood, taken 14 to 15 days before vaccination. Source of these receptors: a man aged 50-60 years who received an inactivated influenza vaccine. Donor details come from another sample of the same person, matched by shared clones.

In nucleotides, the CDR3 is TGCAGCGTCGGAGGCGAGCAGTACTTC. This encodes CSVGGEQYF. The rearrangement links TRBV29-1 to TRBJ2-7, with a tentative D call TRBD2 (5 bases). The CDR3 consists of 9 residues. Germline V gene sequence: CDR1 SQVTM, CDR2 ANQGSEA. The V end was cut by 6 bases, the J end by 6 bases, with 6 bases between.

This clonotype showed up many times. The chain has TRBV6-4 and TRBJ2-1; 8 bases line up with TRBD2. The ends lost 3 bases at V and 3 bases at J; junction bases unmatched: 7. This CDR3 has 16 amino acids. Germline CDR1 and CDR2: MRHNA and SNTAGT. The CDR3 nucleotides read TGTGCCAGCAGTGAAAGTCCCGGGACTAGCTACAATGAGCAGTTCTTC. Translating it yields CASSESPGTSYNEQFF.

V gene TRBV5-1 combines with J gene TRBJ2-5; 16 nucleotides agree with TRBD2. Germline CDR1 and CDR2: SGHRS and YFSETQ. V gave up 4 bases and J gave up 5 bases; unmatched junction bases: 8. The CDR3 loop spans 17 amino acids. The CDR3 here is CASSAGLAGGELETQYF. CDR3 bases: TGCGCCAGCAGCGCGGGACTAGCGGGGGGGGAGCTCGAGACCCAGTACTTC.

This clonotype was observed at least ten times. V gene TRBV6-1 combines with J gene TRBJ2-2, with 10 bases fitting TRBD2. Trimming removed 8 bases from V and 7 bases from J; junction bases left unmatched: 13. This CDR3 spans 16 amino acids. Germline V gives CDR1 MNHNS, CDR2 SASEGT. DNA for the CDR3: TGTGCCAGCCGCCGGGTTCCAGCGGGAGGGAACGGGGAGCTGTTTTTT. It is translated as CASRRVPAGGNGELFF.

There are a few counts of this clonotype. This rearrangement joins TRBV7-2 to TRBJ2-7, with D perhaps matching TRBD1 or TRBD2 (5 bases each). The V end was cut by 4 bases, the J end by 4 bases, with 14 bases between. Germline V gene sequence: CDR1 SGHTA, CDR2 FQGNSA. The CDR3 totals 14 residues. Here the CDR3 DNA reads TGTGCCAGCAGCTCCACAGGAGGTCAGTACGAGCAGTACTTC. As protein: CASSSTGGQYEQYF.

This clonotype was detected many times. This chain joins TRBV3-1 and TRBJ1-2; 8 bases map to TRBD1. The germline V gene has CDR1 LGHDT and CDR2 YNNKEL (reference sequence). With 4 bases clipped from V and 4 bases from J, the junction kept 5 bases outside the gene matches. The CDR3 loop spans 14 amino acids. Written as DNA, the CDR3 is TGTGCCAGCAGCCCGGGGACAGGCGGCTATGGCTACACCTTC. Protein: CASSPGTGGYGYTF.

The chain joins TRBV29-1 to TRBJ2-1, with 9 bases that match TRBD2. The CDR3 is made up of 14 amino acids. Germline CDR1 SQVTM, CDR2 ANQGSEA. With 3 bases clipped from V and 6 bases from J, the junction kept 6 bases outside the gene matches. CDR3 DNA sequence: TGCAGCGTTGACCTAGCGGGATCCCTCAATGAGCAGTTCTTC. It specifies CSVDLAGSLNEQFF.

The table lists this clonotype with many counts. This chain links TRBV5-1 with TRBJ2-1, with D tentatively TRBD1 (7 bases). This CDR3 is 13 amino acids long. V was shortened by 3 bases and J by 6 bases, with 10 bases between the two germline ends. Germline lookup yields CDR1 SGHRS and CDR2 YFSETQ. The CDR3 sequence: CASSYQGGNEQFF. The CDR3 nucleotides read TGCGCCAGCAGCTACCAGGGGGGCAATGAGCAGTTCTTC. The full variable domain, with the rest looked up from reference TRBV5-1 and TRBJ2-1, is KAGVTQTPRYLIKTRGQQVTLSCSPISGHRSVSWYQQTPGQGLQFLFEYFSETQRNKGNFPGRFSGRQFSNSRSEMNVSTLELGDSALYLCASSYQGGNEQFFGPGTRLTVL.

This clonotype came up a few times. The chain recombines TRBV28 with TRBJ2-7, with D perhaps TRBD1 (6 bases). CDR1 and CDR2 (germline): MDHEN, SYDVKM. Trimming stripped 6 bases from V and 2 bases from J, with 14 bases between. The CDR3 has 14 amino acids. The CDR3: CASRPGQMAYEQYF. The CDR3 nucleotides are TGTGCCAGCAGACCTGGACAGATGGCCTACGAGCAGTACTTC.

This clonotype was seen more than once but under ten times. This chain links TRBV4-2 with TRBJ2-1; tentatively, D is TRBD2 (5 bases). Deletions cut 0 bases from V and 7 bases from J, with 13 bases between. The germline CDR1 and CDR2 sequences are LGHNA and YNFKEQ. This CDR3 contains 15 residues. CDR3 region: CASSQDQPRGNEQFF. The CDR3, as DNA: TGTGCCAGCAGCCAAGATCAGCCTCGGGGAAATGAGCAGTTCTTC.

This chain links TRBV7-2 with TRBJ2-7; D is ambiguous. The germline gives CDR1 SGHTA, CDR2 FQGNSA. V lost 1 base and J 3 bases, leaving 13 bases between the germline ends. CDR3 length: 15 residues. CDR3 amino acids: CASSLEATHHYEQYF. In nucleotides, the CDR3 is TGTGCCAGCAGCTTAGAGGCAACGCACCACTACGAGCAGTACTTC.

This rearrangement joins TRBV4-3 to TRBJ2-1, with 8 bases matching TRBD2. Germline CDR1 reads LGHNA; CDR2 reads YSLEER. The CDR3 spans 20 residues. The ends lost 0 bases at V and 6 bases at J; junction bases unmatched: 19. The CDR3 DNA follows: TGCGCCAGCAGCCAAGATCTACCGGGACTAGAGGTTGAATCCGGCAATGAGCAGTTCTTC. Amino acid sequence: CASSQDLPGLEVESGNEQFF.

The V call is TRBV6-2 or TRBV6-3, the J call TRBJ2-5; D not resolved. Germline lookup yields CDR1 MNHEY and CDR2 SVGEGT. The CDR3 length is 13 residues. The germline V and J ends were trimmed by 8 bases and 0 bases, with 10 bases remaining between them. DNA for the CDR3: TGTGCCAGCGCCAGACGCCACCAAGAGACCCAGTACTTC. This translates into CASARRHQETQYF.

CDR3 coding DNA: TGTGCCAGCAGCATAAAAGGCACAGGAAAATCACCCCTCCACTTT. This encodes CASSIKGTGKSPLHF. The chain links TRBV7-9 to TRBJ1-6; possible D gene TRBD1, 5 bases. The CDR3 runs 15 residues. V lost 5 bases to trimming and J lost 10 bases, with 18 bases between them. CDR1 and CDR2 (germline): SEHNR, FQNEAQ (reference sequence).

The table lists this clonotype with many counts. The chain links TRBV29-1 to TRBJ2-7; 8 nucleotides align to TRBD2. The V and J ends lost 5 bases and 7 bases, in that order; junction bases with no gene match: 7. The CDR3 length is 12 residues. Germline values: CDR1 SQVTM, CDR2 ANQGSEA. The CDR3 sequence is CSVSAGAIEQYF. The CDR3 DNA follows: TGCAGCGTTTCAGCGGGGGCTATAGAGCAGTACTTC.

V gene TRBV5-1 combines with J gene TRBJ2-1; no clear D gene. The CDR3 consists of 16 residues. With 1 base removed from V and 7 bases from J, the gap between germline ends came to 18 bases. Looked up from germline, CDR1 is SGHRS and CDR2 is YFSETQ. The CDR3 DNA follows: TGCGCCAGCAGCTTGTTATCCGGAGCCCGGTTTAATGAGCAGTTCTTC. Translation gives CASSLLSGARFNEQFF.

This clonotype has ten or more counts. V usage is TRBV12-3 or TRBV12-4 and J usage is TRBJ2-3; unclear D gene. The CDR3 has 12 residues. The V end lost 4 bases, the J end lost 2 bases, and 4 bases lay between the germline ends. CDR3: CASSSHTDTQYF. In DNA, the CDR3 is TGTGCCAGCAGTTCTCACACAGATACGCAGTATTTT.

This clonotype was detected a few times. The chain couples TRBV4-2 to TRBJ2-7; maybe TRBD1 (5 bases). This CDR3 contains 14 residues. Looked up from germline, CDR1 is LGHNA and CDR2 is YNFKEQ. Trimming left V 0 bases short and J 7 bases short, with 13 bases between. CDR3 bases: TGTGCCAGCAGCCAAGATTTCAGGGTCATAGAGCAGTACTTC. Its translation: CASSQDFRVIEQYF.

The CDR3 sequence is CSARSSTEAFF. In DNA form, the CDR3 reads TGCAGCGCTAGGTCTTCCACTGAAGCTTTCTTT. The rearrangement joins TRBV29-1 to TRBJ1-1, with D unclear. The CDR3 has 11 amino acids. The V gene's germline CDR1 is SQVTM and CDR2 ANQGSEA. The V end lost 7 bases, the J end lost 4 bases, and 10 bases lay between the germline ends. Complete variable domain (other parts from reference TRBV29-1 and TRBJ1-1): SAVISQKPSRDICQRGTSLTIQCQVDSQVTMMFWYRQQPGQSLTLIATANQGSEATYESGFVIDKFPISRPNLTFSTLTVSNMSPEDSSIYLCSARSSTEAFFGQGTRLTVV.

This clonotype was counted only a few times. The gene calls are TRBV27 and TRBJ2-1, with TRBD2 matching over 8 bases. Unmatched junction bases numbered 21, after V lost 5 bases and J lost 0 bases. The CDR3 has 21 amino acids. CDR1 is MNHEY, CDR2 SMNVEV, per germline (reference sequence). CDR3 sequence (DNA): TGTGCCAGCAGTCCTCTGGGGCGGGAGGACAACTCGGGGCCCTCCTACAATGAGCAGTTCTTC. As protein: CASSPLGREDNSGPSYNEQFF.

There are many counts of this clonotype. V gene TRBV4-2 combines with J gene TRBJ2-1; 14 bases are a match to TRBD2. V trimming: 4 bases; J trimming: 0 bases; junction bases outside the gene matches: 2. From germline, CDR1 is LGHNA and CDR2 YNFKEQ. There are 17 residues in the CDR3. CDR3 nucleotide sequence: TGTGCCAGCAGCCCCGGGACTAGCGGGAGCTCCTACAATGAGCAGTTCTTC. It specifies CASSPGTSGSSYNEQFF.

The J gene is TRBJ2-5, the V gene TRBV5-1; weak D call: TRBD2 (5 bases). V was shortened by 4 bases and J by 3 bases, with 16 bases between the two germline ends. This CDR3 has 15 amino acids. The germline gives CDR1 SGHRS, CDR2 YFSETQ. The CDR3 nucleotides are TGCGCCAGCAGCGATGCCGGACGGAGGAAAGAGACCCAGTACTTC. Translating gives CASSDAGRRKETQYF.

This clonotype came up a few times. CDR3 residues: CATSDPTSGRRSHEQFF. The CDR3, as DNA: TGTGCCACCAGTGACCCGACTAGCGGGAGACGGTCCCATGAGCAGTTCTTC. The J gene is TRBJ2-1, the V gene TRBV24-1, with 12 bases aligning to TRBD2. J was trimmed by 8 bases and V by 4 bases; bases with no gene match: 11. CDR3 size: 17 residues. The germline gives CDR1 KGHDR, CDR2 SFDVKD.

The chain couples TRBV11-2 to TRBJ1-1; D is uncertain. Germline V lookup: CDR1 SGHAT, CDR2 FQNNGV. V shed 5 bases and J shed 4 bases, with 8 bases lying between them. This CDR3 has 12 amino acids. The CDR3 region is CASSRQITEAFF. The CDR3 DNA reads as TGTGCCAGCAGCCGACAAATCACTGAAGCTTTCTTT. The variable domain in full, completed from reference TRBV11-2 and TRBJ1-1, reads EAGVAQSPRYKIIEKRQSVAFWCNPISGHATLYWYQQILGQGPKLLIQFQNNGVVDDSQLPKDRFSAERLKGVDSTLKIQPAKLEDSAVYLCASSRQITEAFFGQGTRLTVV.

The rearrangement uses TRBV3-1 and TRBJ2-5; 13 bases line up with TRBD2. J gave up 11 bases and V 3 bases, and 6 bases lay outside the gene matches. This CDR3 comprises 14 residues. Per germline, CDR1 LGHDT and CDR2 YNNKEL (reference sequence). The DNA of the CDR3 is TGTGCCAGCAGCCATCGGACTAGCGGGAGAATGCAGTACTTC. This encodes CASSHRTSGRMQYF.

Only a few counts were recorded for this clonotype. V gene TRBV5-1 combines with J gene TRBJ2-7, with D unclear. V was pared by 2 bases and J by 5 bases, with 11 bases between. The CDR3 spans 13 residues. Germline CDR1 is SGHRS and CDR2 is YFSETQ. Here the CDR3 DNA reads TGCGCCAGCAGCTTTCCCGGCGCGAACGAGCAGTACTTC. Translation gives CASSFPGANEQYF.

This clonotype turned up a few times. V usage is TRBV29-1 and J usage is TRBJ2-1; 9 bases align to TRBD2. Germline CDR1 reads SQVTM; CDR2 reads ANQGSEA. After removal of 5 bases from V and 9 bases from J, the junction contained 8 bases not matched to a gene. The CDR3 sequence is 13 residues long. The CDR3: CSVTSGGPVEQFF. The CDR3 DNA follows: TGCAGCGTTACCAGCGGGGGGCCGGTTGAGCAGTTCTTC.

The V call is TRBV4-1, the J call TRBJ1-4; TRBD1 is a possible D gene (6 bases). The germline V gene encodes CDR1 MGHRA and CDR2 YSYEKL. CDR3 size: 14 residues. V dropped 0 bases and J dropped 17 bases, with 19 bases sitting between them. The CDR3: CASSQDRLGGHPFF. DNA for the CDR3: TGCGCCAGCAGCCAAGATCGGTTGGGGGGACACCCATTTTTT.

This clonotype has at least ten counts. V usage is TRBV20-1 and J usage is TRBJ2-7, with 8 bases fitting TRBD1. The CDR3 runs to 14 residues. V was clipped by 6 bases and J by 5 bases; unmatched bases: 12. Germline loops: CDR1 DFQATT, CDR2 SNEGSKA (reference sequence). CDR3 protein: CSASGGPSWNEQYF. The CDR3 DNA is TGCAGTGCATCAGGGGGCCCCTCTTGGAACGAGCAGTACTTC.

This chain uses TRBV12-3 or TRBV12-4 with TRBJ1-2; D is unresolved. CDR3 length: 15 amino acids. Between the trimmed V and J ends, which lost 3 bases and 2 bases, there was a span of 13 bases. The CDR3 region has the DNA TGTGCCAGCAGTTTGGGCGCCAGAGACAACTATGGCTACACCTTC. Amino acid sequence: CASSLGARDNYGYTF.

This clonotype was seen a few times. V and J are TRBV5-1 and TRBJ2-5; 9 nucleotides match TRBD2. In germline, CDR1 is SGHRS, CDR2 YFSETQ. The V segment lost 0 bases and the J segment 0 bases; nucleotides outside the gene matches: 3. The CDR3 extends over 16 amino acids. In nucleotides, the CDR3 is TGCGCCAGCAGCTTGGCGGGACTAGCCCACCAAGAGACCCAGTACTTC. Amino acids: CASSLAGLAHQETQYF.

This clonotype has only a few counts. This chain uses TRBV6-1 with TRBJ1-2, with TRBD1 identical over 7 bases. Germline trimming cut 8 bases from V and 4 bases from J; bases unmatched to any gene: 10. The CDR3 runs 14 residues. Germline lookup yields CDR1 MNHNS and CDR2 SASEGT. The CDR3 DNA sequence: TGTGCCAGCGCGACAGGGTGGGCTCCCTATGGCTACACCTTC. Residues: CASATGWAPYGYTF.